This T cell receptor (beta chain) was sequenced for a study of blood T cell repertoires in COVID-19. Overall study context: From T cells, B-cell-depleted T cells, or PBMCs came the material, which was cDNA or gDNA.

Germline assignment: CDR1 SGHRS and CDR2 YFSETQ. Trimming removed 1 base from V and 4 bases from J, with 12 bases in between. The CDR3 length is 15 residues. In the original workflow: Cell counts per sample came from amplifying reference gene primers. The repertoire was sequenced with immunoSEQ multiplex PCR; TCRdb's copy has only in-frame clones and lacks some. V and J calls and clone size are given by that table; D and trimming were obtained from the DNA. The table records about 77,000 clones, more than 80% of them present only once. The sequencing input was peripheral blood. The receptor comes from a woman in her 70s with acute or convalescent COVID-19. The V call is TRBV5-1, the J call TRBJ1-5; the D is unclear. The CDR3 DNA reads TGCGCCAGCAGCTTGTTCGGGGATCGAAATCAGCCCCAGCATTTT. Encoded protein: CASSLFGDRNQPQHF.